This is a list of T cell receptor beta chains from one sample in a study of T cell responses to AZD1222 COVID-19 vaccine. Assay used: immunoSEQ multiplex PCR; TCRdb lists only in-frame clones, some missing. This sample carries tens of thousands of clones, more than 70% of them seen once, and the ten largest clones take 20% to 25%. The specimen was peripheral blood, collected on day 0 of AZD1222 vaccination. These receptors came from an adult in good health. Both conserved end residues are part of each CDR3. A D gene is named only where the DNA matches it firmly. A clone size is listed for some rows: how often the clone was seen (once, few, many), or a class if it is expanded.

TRBJ1-1 | TRBV10-2 | - | TRBD1 | TGCGCCAGCAGGGACAGGGGGCCCACTGAAGCTTTCTTT | CASRDRGPTEAFF
TRBJ1-6 | TRBV6-5 | few | - | TGTGCCAGCAGGACCGAGGGGCTTAAGGATTCACCCCTCCACTTT | CASRTEGLKDSPLHF
TRBJ2-7 | TRBV6-6 | - | TRBD1 | TGTGCCAGCAGTTACGGGCAGGGGGCGGACGAGCAGTACTTC | CASSYGQGADEQYF
TRBJ1-3 | TRBV14 | - | TRBD1 | TGTGCCAGCAGCCGGGGACAGGGCTCTGGAAACACCATATATTTT | CASSRGQGSGNTIYF
TRBJ2-2 | TRBV5-5 | - | TRBD1 | TGTGCCAGCAGCTACCGGGACAGCCCTACCGGGGAGCTGTTTTTT | CASSYRDSPTGELFF
TRBJ2-1 | TRBV10-2 | - | TRBD2 | TGCGCCAGCACAGGACTAGCGGGAGTGGATGAGCAGTTCTTC | CASTGLAGVDEQFF
TRBJ2-5 | TRBV4-1 | - | TRBD1 | TGCGCCAGCAGCCAAGACACCGGGACAGGGGCAGTAGAGACCCAGTACTTC | CASSQDTGTGAVETQYF
TRBJ2-7 | TRBV6-5 | - | - | TGTGCCAGCAGTCGAGACCATACCTACGAGCAGTACTTC | CASSRDHTYEQYF
TRBJ1-2 | TRBV7-2 | - | TRBD1 | TGTGCCAGCAGCCCCGGGACAGGGTCCTTCTATGGCTACACCTTC | CASSPGTGSFYGYTF
TRBJ1-2 | TRBV27 | - | - | TGTGCCAGCAGTTTACCCTGGACGAACTATGGCTACACCTTC | CASSLPWTNYGYTF
TRBJ1-5 | TRBV6-4 | - | - | TGTGCCAGCAGTGACACGGACTTGTACGCGGTCGGCAATCAGCCCCAGCATTTT | CASSDTDLYAVGNQPQHF
TRBJ1-4 | TRBV28 | - | TRBD1 | TGTGCCAGCAGTCCTATGGGGGCGGGCAGGGGGGATGAAAAACTGTTTTTT | CASSPMGAGRGDEKLFF
TRBJ2-5 | TRBV6-5 | - | - | TGTGCCAGCAGTTACTCGAACACGGAAGAGACCCAGTACTTC | CASSYSNTEETQYF
TRBJ1-1 | TRBV7-2 | - | - | TGTGCCAGCAGCCTGACGGGGAACACTGAAGCTTTCTTT | CASSLTGNTEAFF
TRBJ2-1 | TRBV14 | - | - | TGTGCCAGCAGCCAAGTTGGAGGAAATGAGCAGTTCTTC | CASSQVGGNEQFF
TRBJ2-5 | TRBV5-4 | - | - | TGTGCCAGCAGCTTGCAGGGGGGAGAGACCCAGTACTTC | CASSLQGGETQYF
TRBJ1-5 | TRBV6-6 | - | TRBD1 | TGTGCCAGCAAGGAACAGGGGGATCTTGGCAATCAGCCCCAGCATTTT | CASKEQGDLGNQPQHF
TRBJ2-5 | TRBV5-5 | - | - | TGTGCCAGCAGCTTGAGGCAAGAGACCCAGTACTTC | CASSLRQETQYF
TRBJ1-5 | TRBV19 | - | TRBD1 | TGTGCCAGTACCGGGACAGGGGGCCATCAGCCCCAGCATTTT | CASTGTGGHQPQHF
TRBJ2-2 | TRBV19 | - | - | TGTGCCAGTAACCCCGGGGGGCGTAACACCGGGGAGCTGTTTTTT | CASNPGGRNTGELFF
TRBJ1-4 | TRBV10-2 | - | - | TGCGCCAGCAGTAAAGGGCCCAAGGAGAAACTGTTTTTT | CASSKGPKEKLFF
TRBJ1-6 | TRBV5-1 | - | - | TGCGCCAGCAGCTTGCGGGAGGATTCACCCCTCCACTTT | CASSLREDSPLHF
TRBJ1-1 | TRBV28 | - | - | TGTGCCAGCAGGGCGGCAATGGGCGCGGACACTGAAGCTTTCTTT | CASRAAMGADTEAFF
TRBJ2-2 | TRBV30 | - | - | TGTGCCTGGAGTCCAGGGGGGGCAACCGGGGAGCTGTTTTTT | CAWSPGGATGELFF
TRBJ2-5 | TRBV5-1 | - | - | TGCGCCAGCAGCTTGGTTGGGCAAGAGACCCAGTACTTC | CASSLVGQETQYF
TRBJ1-1 | TRBV29-1 | - | TRBD1 | TGCAGCGTTGACAGGGGGCTTCCTGAAGCTTTCTTT | CSVDRGLPEAFF
TRBJ2-2 | TRBV7-2 | - | - | TGTGCCAGCAGCCCCGGGACAATCAGCGGGGAGCTGTTTTTT | CASSPGTISGELFF
TRBJ2-3 | TRBV25-1 | - | TRBD2 | TGTGCCAGCACCTCGGGACTAGCGTTAGATACGCAGTATTTT | CASTSGLALDTQYF
TRBJ1-2 | TRBV4-2 | - | - | TGTGCCAGCAGCCAAGTAGATCGGGGTGAGGGCCTAATTTATGGCTACACCTTC | CASSQVDRGEGLIYGYTF
TRBJ2-3 | TRBV3-1/TRBV3-2 | - | - | TGTGCCAGCAGCCAAGACGGAGCGGACACAGATACGCAGTATTTT | CASSQDGADTDTQYF
TRBJ1-1 | TRBV30 | - | - | TGTGCCTGGAGACCTGACAGATCTGAAGCTTTCTTT | CAWRPDRSEAFF
TRBJ2-5 | TRBV18 | - | - | TGTGCCAGCTCACCGACTTGGGGGACGGAGACCCAGTACTTC | CASSPTWGTETQYF
TRBJ2-1 | TRBV7-2 | - | - | TGTGCCAGCAGGCTTGAGGGCCTGAGCTCCTACAATGAGCAGTTCTTC | CASRLEGLSSYNEQFF
TRBJ2-7 | TRBV21-1 | - | - | TGTGCCAGCAGCAAAGGAAACAACTACGAGCAGTACTTC | CASSKGNNYEQYF
TRBJ1-1 | TRBV2 | - | - | TGTGCCAGCGGTCGGACAGTCACTGAAGCTTTCTTT | CASGRTVTEAFF
TRBJ2-2 | TRBV9 | - | - | TGTGCCAGCAGCGTACAGGGCGGGGACACCGGGGAGCTGTTTTTT | CASSVQGGDTGELFF
TRBJ1-1 | TRBV28 | - | - | TGTGCCAGCAGTTTCGTGGGGCGCGCAGAGGAAGCTTTCTTT | CASSFVGRAEEAFF
TRBJ2-4 | TRBV9 | - | - | TGTGCCAGCAGCGTAGGTTGGGGAGCCAAAAACATTCAGTACTTC | CASSVGWGAKNIQYF
TRBJ2-5 | TRBV5-6 | - | - | TGTGCCAGCAGCTTGAGCAGGATCCAAGAGACCCAGTACTTC | CASSLSRIQETQYF
TRBJ1-1 | TRBV5-8 | - | - | TGTGCCAGCAGCCCAACAGAGAACACTGAAGCTTTCTTT | CASSPTENTEAFF
TRBJ2-4 | TRBV5-6 | - | - | TGTGCCAGCAGCTTGGGTTTAGGGCCTCTAGCCAAAAACATTCAGTACTTC | CASSLGLGPLAKNIQYF
TRBJ1-5 | TRBV19 | once | - | TGTGCCAGTAGTATGGAGGGGAACAGACTCAATCAGCCCCAGCATTTT | CASSMEGNRLNQPQHF
TRBJ2-5 | TRBV4-1 | - | TRBD2 | TGCGCCAGCAGCCAAGATCGGACTAGCGGGTCCCAAGAGACCCAGTACTTC | CASSQDRTSGSQETQYF
TRBJ2-7 | TRBV5-4 | - | TRBD1 | TGTGCCAGCAGCTTACGGGACAGGGTCTACGAGCAGTACTTC | CASSLRDRVYEQYF
TRBJ1-2 | TRBV7-9 | once | - | TGTGCCAGCAGCTTAGGGAGGGGCTACACCTTC | CASSLGRGYTF
TRBJ1-5 | TRBV5-6 | - | TRBD1 | TGTGCCAGCAGCTTAGGGACAGATCGCCGGCCCCAGCATTTT | CASSLGTDRRPQHF
TRBJ2-7 | TRBV11-2 | - | TRBD2 | TGTGCCAGCAGTTTTAGGTTCGGGCTAGCGGCCATCTCCTACGAGCAGTACTTC | CASSFRFGLAAISYEQYF
TRBJ1-6 | TRBV7-8 | once | TRBD1 | TGTGCCAGCTGCCTTATCTTTGGGACAGGGAATTCACCCCTCCACTTT | CASCLIFGTGNSPLHF
TRBJ1-6 | TRBV11-2 | - | - | TGTGCCAGCAGCTTGGATACAGGGCGTAATTCACCCCTCCACTTT | CASSLDTGRNSPLHF
TRBJ1-5 | TRBV4-1 | - | - | TGCGCCAGCAGCCAAGCTGAATATAGCAATCAGCCCCAGCATTTT | CASSQAEYSNQPQHF
TRBJ2-4 | TRBV13 | - | - | TGTGCCAGCAGCCTTACAGCCGTTTTAGCCAAAAACATTCAGTACTTC | CASSLTAVLAKNIQYF
TRBJ2-5 | TRBV24-1 | - | - | TGTGCCACCAGTACGAGGGGCCAAGAGACCCAGTACTTC | CATSTRGQETQYF
TRBJ1-4 | TRBV6-7 | - | TRBD1 | TGTGCCAGCAGTTACTCGACAGGGGGCACTAATGAAAAACTGTTTTTT | CASSYSTGGTNEKLFF
TRBJ2-6 | TRBV2 | - | - | TGTGCCAGCAGTGACTGGGGATCGGGCTCTGGGGCCAACGTCCTGACTTTC | CASSDWGSGSGANVLTF
TRBJ2-3 | TRBV3-1/TRBV3-2 | once | - | TGTGCCAGCAGCCAAGAACGGCTATACGGCACAGATACGCAGTATTTT | CASSQERLYGTDTQYF
TRBJ2-1 | TRBV7-2 | - | TRBD2 | TGTGCCAGCAGCTCGGGACTAGCGGGAGATGAGCAGTTCTTC | CASSSGLAGDEQFF
TRBJ1-2 | TRBV6-5 | once | - | TGTGCCAGCAGCAAAGCCATGAACTATGGCTACACCTTC | CASSKAMNYGYTF